These T cell receptor beta chains were read from a single sample in a study of control samples from healthy donors and cancer patients. Clones were sequenced by immunoSEQ multiplex PCR, and TCRdb holds only the in-frame ones, with some missing. The sample consists of tens of thousands of clones, roughly 88% of them appearing once. The sequenced sample consisted of PBMCs. These receptors originate from a man aged 45-60 years with lung cancer. Both conserved end residues are part of each CDR3. Not all rows give a size; the values are once, few, many and, for expanded clones, a class.

>TRBV9|13|NA
CASSPQGHYGYTF
>TRBV9|17|NA
CASSVGTSGSSYNEQFF
>TRBV18|15|NA
CASSPYRQGAYEQYF
>TRBV7-9|14|NA
CASSSWGAVFGYTF
>TRBV4-1|18|NA
CASSQDLIRVSGNQPQHF
>TRBV27|13|NA
CASSLRSDRKQYF
>TRBV9|14|NA
CASSVALSTDTQYF
>TRBV28|14|NA
CASRYLLYNSPLHF
>TRBV19|13|NA
CASSHPGDNEQFF
>TRBV29-1|15|NA
CSASPRAGGQETQYF
>TRBV19|13|NA
CASSTPDRNTQYF
>TRBV30|13|NA
CAWSVPNIQPQHF
>TRBV30|13|NA
CAGGTGSYNEQFF
>TRBV6-5|15|NA
CASSYQRSSGNTIYF
>TRBV7-2|18|NA
CASSLAALAGVVPDTQYF
>TRBV6-4|15|NA
CASSEGLGGGDTQYF
>TRBV3-1/TRBV3-2|15|NA
CASSQDYTGAGEQYF
>TRBV5-6|13|NA
CASSFTANTEAFF
>TRBV6-5|14|NA
CASRLLNSGNTIYF
>TRBV27|18|NA
CASSSPSRAGGTSYEQYF
>TRBV11-2|15|NA
CASSLGGGGHNEQFF
>TRBV12-3/TRBV12-4|13|NA
CASSQRGTDTQYF
>TRBV11-2|17|NA
CASSAGAWARLRTEAFF
>TRBV27|14|NA
CASSSTGMAYEQYF
>TRBV5-1|13|once
CASQQDREDEQFF
>TRBV19|15|once
CASSRDRDTYNEQFF
>TRBV28|18|NA
CASSPEHASGGARDTQYF
>TRBV1|17|NA
CTSSQPLGQVGNQPQHF
>TRBV9|14|NA
CASSVFGTYNEQFF
>TRBV7-3|13|NA
CASSLSWRETQYF
>TRBV7-3|13|NA
CASSRDSYNEQFF
>TRBV7-7|15|NA
CASSPAGGRTDTQYF
>TRBV29-1|15|few
CSVQNRGATNEKLFF
>TRBV7-2|13|medium-sized
CASSGQGSYEQYF
>TRBV6-5|15|NA
CASSYSGRRSETQYF
>TRBV19|13|NA
CASSRTESYGYTF
>TRBV11-3|16|NA
CASSSPGVEGTDTQYF
>TRBV5-1|12|NA
CASSWDSQTQYF
>TRBV24-1|13|NA
CATSESSYNEQFF
>TRBV6-5|15|NA
CASGIRTAMNTEAFF
>TRBV18|15|NA
CASSLREGMNTEAFF
>TRBV27|11|NA
CASSTGYEQYF
>TRBV5-1|14|NA
CASSWSPGANVLTF
>TRBV19|15|NA
CASSITSGAGGEQFF
>TRBV28|15|NA
CASSPGHLGNTEAFF
>TRBV5-1|16|NA
CASSLGTGDSNQPQHF
>TRBV10-3|14|NA
CAISESETTDTQYF
>TRBV19|13|NA
CASSRSQWETQYF
>TRBV28|13|NA
CASSPGHGREQYF
>TRBV7-2|14|NA
CASSLVATGETQYF
>TRBV5-1|15|NA
CASSLEPSDNSPLHF
>TRBV6-5|13|NA
CASSSFPAGEQYF
>TRBV11-3|14|NA
CASSLTDSSYEQYF
>TRBV7-2|16|NA
CASSFQGGALGTEAFF
>TRBV11-2|14|NA
CASSPPGGSKTQYF
>TRBV5-5|15|NA
CASSLRTGENEKLFF
>TRBV4-1|14|NA
CASSRDRDSRSYTF
>TRBV11-3|17|NA
CASSLDGSQLFTDTQYF
>TRBV7-2|17|NA
CASSERQGASPISPLHF